This is a list of T cell receptor beta chains from one sample in a study of T cell responses to AZD1222 COVID-19 vaccine. Clones were read by immunoSEQ multiplex PCR, and TCRdb kept only the in-frame ones, dropping some. The data show 150,000 or so clones, approximately 90% seen once. The starting material was peripheral blood, obtained on day 0 of AZD1222 vaccination. Receptors were obtained from an adult in good health. The CDR3 runs from the conserved cysteine through the conserved F or W. The D gene is left open where the match is weak. The size of a clone is reported for some rows only, either as once, few or many, or as a class for expanded clones.

D gene	V gene	clone size	J gene	CDR3 DNA	CDR3 protein
NA	TRBV7-9	NA	TRBJ1-6	TGTGCCAGCAGCCCCAATAATTCACCCCTCCACTTT	CASSPNNSPLHF
TRBD2	TRBV7-7	NA	TRBJ2-7	TGTGCCAGCAGCAAGACTAGCGGGAGTGGGTACGAGCAGTACTTC	CASSKTSGSGYEQYF
TRBD1	TRBV6-5	NA	TRBJ1-2	TGTGCCACCGGACAGGGGATCGGTGGCTACACCTTC	CATGQGIGGYTF
NA	TRBV5-4	NA	TRBJ1-1	TGTGCCAGCAGCTCCAAGGTGGGCGGAAGTGAAGCTTTCTTT	CASSSKVGGSEAFF
NA	TRBV18	NA	TRBJ2-3	TGTGCCAGCTCACCAAGCCGGGAAACAGATACGCAGTATTTT	CASSPSRETDTQYF
NA	TRBV10-1	NA	TRBJ2-1	TGCGCCAGCAGTTCCCGGAACCGCAATGAGCAGTTCTTC	CASSSRNRNEQFF
NA	TRBV6-5	NA	TRBJ2-1	TGTGCCAGCAGGGTAGGACAGTGGGGGAATGAGCAGTTCTTC	CASRVGQWGNEQFF
NA	TRBV28	NA	TRBJ1-1	TGTGCCAGCAGTCCCCCAGGGGTAGACACTGAAGCTTTCTTT	CASSPPGVDTEAFF
TRBD1	TRBV7-2	NA	TRBJ1-1	TGTGCCAGCAGCAAGACAGGGTTGACTGAAGCTTTCTTT	CASSKTGLTEAFF
NA	TRBV7-2	NA	TRBJ2-7	TGTGCCAGCAGCCCCCGGGGCCGCTCCTACGAGCAGTACTTC	CASSPRGRSYEQYF
TRBD2	TRBV11-2	NA	TRBJ2-7	TGTGCCAGCAGCTTATCTCCTAGCGGGAGTAACGAGCAGTACTTC	CASSLSPSGSNEQYF
NA	TRBV28	once	TRBJ1-2	TGTGCCAGCAGTAGAGGGGGGCTTCCTATGGGCTACACCTTC	CASSRGGLPMGYTF
NA	TRBV5-1	NA	TRBJ1-2	TGCGCCAGCAGCTTGTCCTACGCCAACTATGGCTACACCTTC	CASSLSYANYGYTF
NA	TRBV7-6	NA	TRBJ1-3	TGTGCCAGCAGCCGACGGCCTATGGTAGGAAACACCATATATTTT	CASSRRPMVGNTIYF
NA	TRBV5-4	NA	TRBJ1-1	TGTGCCAGCAGCGGGACATCGAACACTGAAGCTTTCTTT	CASSGTSNTEAFF
TRBD2	TRBV4-2	NA	TRBJ2-2	TGTGCCAGCAGCCTTTCCGGGACTAGCGGGAGTGGGGGCGGGGAGCTGTTTTTT	CASSLSGTSGSGGGELFF
NA	TRBV5-5	NA	TRBJ2-3	TGTGCCAGCAGCCCCAAGGGACGTCCGAGGGACACAGATACGCAGTATTTT	CASSPKGRPRDTDTQYF
NA	TRBV20-1	NA	TRBJ2-5	TGCAGTGCTCCCGGCCTGCCCACCCAGTACTTC	CSAPGLPTQYF
TRBD2	TRBV10-3	NA	TRBJ2-7	TGTGCCATCAGTGAGTCGGGGCAGCGGGAGGAGCCCTACGAGCAGTACTTC	CAISESGQREEPYEQYF
NA	TRBV28	NA	TRBJ2-3	TGTGCCAGCAGAATTGGGACTGGCCGCACAGATACGCAGTATTTT	CASRIGTGRTDTQYF
NA	TRBV7-2	NA	TRBJ2-3	TGTGCCAGCAGCTTAAACGTTGGGGTCGGAACAGATACGCAGTATTTT	CASSLNVGVGTDTQYF
TRBD1	TRBV7-9	NA	TRBJ1-1	TGTGCCAGCAGCTTATACGGACAGGGGGGCATAATGAACACTGAAGCTTTCTTT	CASSLYGQGGIMNTEAFF
NA	TRBV6-2/TRBV6-3	NA	TRBJ2-2	TGTGCCAGCAGTATGTCATTTCAGGGAGCCGGGGAGCTGTTTTTT	CASSMSFQGAGELFF
NA	TRBV27	NA	TRBJ1-5	TGTGCCAGCAGTTTGTTGGGTGGTTTTAGCAATCAGCCCCAGCATTTT	CASSLLGGFSNQPQHF
NA	TRBV19	few	TRBJ2-2	TGTGCCAGCACACTAGGGCCCACCGGGGAGCTGTTTTTT	CASTLGPTGELFF
TRBD2	TRBV27	NA	TRBJ2-5	TGTGCCAGCAGTTCCGGGACTAGCGGGCCCCAAGTTGAGACCCAGTACTTC	CASSSGTSGPQVETQYF
NA	TRBV7-2	NA	TRBJ2-5	TGTGCCAGCAGTTCCCAAGAGACCCAGTACTTC	CASSSQETQYF
NA	TRBV27	NA	TRBJ2-1	TGTGCCAGCAGTTTATCAGGGGCTAGGGGGGGCAATGAGCAGTTCTTC	CASSLSGARGGNEQFF
NA	TRBV12-3/TRBV12-4	NA	TRBJ2-3	TGTGCCAGCAGTTTAAGGGACATAGATACGCAGTATTTT	CASSLRDIDTQYF
TRBD1	TRBV5-1	once	TRBJ2-2	TGCGCCAGCAGCCCAGGGACAGGGGGCTTAACCGGGGAGCTGTTTTTT	CASSPGTGGLTGELFF
TRBD1	TRBV7-2	NA	TRBJ1-5	TGTGCCAGCAGCGGGGGACAGGGGAGTTGGTCTCAGCCCCAGCATTTT	CASSGGQGSWSQPQHF
NA	TRBV6-1	NA	TRBJ1-2	TGTGCCAGCAGTGAAGCGGCGATCTATGGCTACACCTTC	CASSEAAIYGYTF
TRBD2	TRBV19	NA	TRBJ2-1	TGTGCCAGTAGTATATCTAGCGGGACTTACAATGAGCAGTTCTTC	CASSISSGTYNEQFF
TRBD1	TRBV7-2	few	TRBJ1-6	TGTGCCAGCAGCGGACCCGGGACAGGAGATTCACCCCTCCACTTT	CASSGPGTGDSPLHF
NA	TRBV19	NA	TRBJ1-1	TGTGCCAGTAGTATCGAGGTAGAAGCTTTCTTT	CASSIEVEAFF
NA	TRBV28	NA	TRBJ2-1	TGTGCCAGCAGTTTATATTCCACCGAGCAGTTCTTC	CASSLYSTEQFF
NA	TRBV6-5	NA	TRBJ1-2	TGTGCCAGCAGAATGGGCGGGGTAGGCTTCTACACCTTC	CASRMGGVGFYTF
TRBD1	TRBV7-3	NA	TRBJ2-7	TGTGCCAGTTCGACAGGGAAGGCCTACGAGCAGTACTTC	CASSTGKAYEQYF
NA	TRBV7-8	NA	TRBJ1-2	TGTGCCAGCAGCTTGTCACAGACAGGACGAGTCTATGGCTACACCTTC	CASSLSQTGRVYGYTF